There are many counts of the clone carrying this T cell receptor beta chain. Its target is unknown. V lost 2 bases and J lost 4, with 14 bases in between. Germline CDR1 DFQATT, CDR2 SNEGSKA (reference sequence). The CDR3 totals 14 residues. The TCR library protocol was used to attach unique molecular identifiers. These identifiers were attached to individual cDNA molecules. TCRdb fed the 5' RACE reads into MiXCR, producing one record per CDR3 protein. Among approximately 66,000 distinct CDR3 sequences listed, under 15% were seen once. The source of the sample is a study of early T cells in non-severe SARS-CoV-2 infection. Study-wide background: Bulk RNA isolated from unsorted whole blood underwent sequencing; chains were not paired.

Findings of the study overall: Sequences matched to VDJdb favored anti-spike CD8 responses, while private and CD4 specificities were missed.

Sample: whole blood. The chain carries TRBV20-1 and TRBJ1-1, with D possibly TRBD1 on 5 matching bases. The origin of this receptor is an adult who was a healthcare worker with PCR-confirmed SARS-CoV-2 infection or an uninfected control (not recorded which). CDR3 protein: CSARWGGGVTEAFF. In nucleotides, the CDR3 is TGCAGTGCTAGATGGGGGGGAGGGGTCACTGAAGCTTTCTTT.